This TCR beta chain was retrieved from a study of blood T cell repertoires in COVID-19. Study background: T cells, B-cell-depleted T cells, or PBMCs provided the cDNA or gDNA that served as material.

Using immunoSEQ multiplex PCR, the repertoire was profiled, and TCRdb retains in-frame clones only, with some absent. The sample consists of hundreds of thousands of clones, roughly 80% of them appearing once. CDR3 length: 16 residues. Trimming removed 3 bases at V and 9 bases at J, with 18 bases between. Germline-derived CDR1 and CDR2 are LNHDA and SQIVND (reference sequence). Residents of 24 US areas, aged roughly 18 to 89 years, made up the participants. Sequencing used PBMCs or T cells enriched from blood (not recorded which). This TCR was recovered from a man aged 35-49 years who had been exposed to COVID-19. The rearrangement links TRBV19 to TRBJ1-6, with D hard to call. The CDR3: CASSILLVVSGSPLHF. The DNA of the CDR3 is TGTGCCAGTAGTATTTTGTTGGTGGTTAGTGGTTCACCCCTCCACTTT.